The clone carrying this T cell receptor beta chain has ten or more counts. This sample was taken from a study of T cells in Graves' hyperthyroidism and ophthalmopathy. It was RNA transcripts that yielded the amplified TCR beta CDR3 regions. The HTBI set primed first-round TCR CDR3 RT-PCR. TCRdb re-called the multiplex PCR reads through MiXCR, storing one row per CDR3 protein. The top ten clones hold 5.3% of a sample with 400,000 to 500,000 distinct CDR3 sequences, roughly an eighth of them seen once. From roughly 10 ml of fresh peripheral blood, PBMCs were isolated. The CDR3 runs 12 residues. The germline gives CDR1 MDHEN, CDR2 SYDVKM. The ends were cut back, 6 bases at V and 4 bases at J, with 9 bases in the middle.

This TCR was sampled from a woman between 18 and 29 years old with Graves' hyperthyroidism. J is TRBJ1-2 and V is TRBV28; D not certain. Input material: blood. CDR3 loop: CASRAGPYGYTF. For the CDR3, the DNA is TGTGCCAGCAGAGCAGGTCCCTATGGCTACACCTTC.